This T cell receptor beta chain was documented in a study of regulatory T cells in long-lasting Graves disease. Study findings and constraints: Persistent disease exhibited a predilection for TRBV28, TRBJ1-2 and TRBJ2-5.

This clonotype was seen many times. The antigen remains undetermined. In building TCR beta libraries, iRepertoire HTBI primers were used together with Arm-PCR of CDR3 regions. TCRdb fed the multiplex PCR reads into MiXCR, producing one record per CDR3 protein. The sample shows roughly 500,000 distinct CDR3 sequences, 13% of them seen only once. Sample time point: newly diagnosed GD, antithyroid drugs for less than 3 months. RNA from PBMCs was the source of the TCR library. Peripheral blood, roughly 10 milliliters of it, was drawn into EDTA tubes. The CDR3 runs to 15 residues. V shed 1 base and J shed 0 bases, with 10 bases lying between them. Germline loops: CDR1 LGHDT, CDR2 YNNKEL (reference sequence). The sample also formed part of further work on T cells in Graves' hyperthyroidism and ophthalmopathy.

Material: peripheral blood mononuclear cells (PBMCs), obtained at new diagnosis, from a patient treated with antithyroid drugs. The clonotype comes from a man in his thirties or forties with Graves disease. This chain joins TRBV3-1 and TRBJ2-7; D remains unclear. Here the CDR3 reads CASSQGRSVSYEQYF. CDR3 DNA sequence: TGTGCCAGCAGCCAAGGGCGGTCAGTCTCCTACGAGCAGTACTTC.